A selection of T cell receptor beta chains follows, all from one sample in a study of identical twins. MiXCR, applied by TCRdb to the 5' RACE reads, yields one record per CDR3 protein. The sample includes 350,000 or so distinct CDR3 sequences, about 9% of them seen just once. The sample consisted of naive T cells sorted from blood. These TCRs come from a woman in her forties or fifties in good health. Each CDR3 is given with its conserved first and last residue. Each record gives: D gene, V gene, J gene, clone size, CDR3 DNA, CDR3 protein. D genes are given only for firm matches. Size tells how often a clone was seen (once, few, many) or the class of an expanded clone, and some rows leave it out.

D gene: -; V gene: TRBV4-1; J gene: TRBJ1-5; clone size: many; CDR3 DNA: TGCGCCAGCAGCCCGGGAGGGAACAATCAGCCCCAGCATTTT; CDR3 protein: CASSPGGNNQPQHF
D gene: TRBD2; V gene: TRBV29-1; J gene: TRBJ2-1; clone size: many; CDR3 DNA: TGCAGCGTTGTTCGGGTTAGCGGGACCGGGGAGCAGTTCTTC; CDR3 protein: CSVVRVSGTGEQFF
D gene: -; V gene: TRBV20-1; J gene: TRBJ1-4; clone size: -; CDR3 DNA: TGCAGTGCTAGAGATCCCGAGGGTGGTGAAAAACTGTTTTTT; CDR3 protein: CSARDPEGGEKLFF
D gene: TRBD1; V gene: TRBV11-2; J gene: TRBJ1-6; clone size: -; CDR3 DNA: TGTGCCAGCGGCCAAACCTACAGGGGCCGCAAAGATTCACCCCTCCACTTT; CDR3 protein: CASGQTYRGRKDSPLHF
D gene: TRBD2; V gene: TRBV7-2; J gene: TRBJ2-1; clone size: -; CDR3 DNA: TGTGCCAGCAGCGAGGTAGCGGGAGGGCCAGTCGATGAGCAGTTCTTC; CDR3 protein: CASSEVAGGPVDEQFF
D gene: -; V gene: TRBV7-9; J gene: TRBJ2-1; clone size: -; CDR3 DNA: TGTGCCAGCAGCTTAGGTGAGCGCTTGGGCACACAGTTCTTT; CDR3 protein: CASSLGERLGTQFF
D gene: -; V gene: TRBV12-3/TRBV12-4; J gene: TRBJ2-6; clone size: few; CDR3 DNA: TGTGCCAGCAGTCTATATCCCCGTGGGGCCAACGTCCTGACTTTC; CDR3 protein: CASSLYPRGANVLTF
D gene: -; V gene: TRBV27; J gene: TRBJ2-1; clone size: few; CDR3 DNA: TGTGCCAGCAGTTTTAGCGGTCAGAAGCAGTTCTTC; CDR3 protein: CASSFSGQKQFF
D gene: TRBD2; V gene: TRBV12-5; J gene: TRBJ2-1; clone size: -; CDR3 DNA: TGTGCTAGTGGTTCTAAGACTAGCGGGAGCCATGAGCAGTTCTTC; CDR3 protein: CASGSKTSGSHEQFF
D gene: -; V gene: TRBV29-1; J gene: TRBJ1-4; clone size: -; CDR3 DNA: TGCAGCGTTGCTGAGAGGCCTAGGGGGGGACTGTTTTTT; CDR3 protein: CSVAERPRGGLFF
D gene: TRBD2; V gene: TRBV11-2; J gene: TRBJ2-3; clone size: -; CDR3 DNA: TGTGCCAGCAGCTTCGGGACTAGCGGTAAAGATACGCAGTATTTT; CDR3 protein: CASSFGTSGKDTQYF
D gene: TRBD2; V gene: TRBV5-1; J gene: TRBJ2-7; clone size: -; CDR3 DNA: TGCGCCAGCAGCTTGGAACTAGCGGGAGGTCCCTACGAGCAGTACTTC; CDR3 protein: CASSLELAGGPYEQYF
D gene: TRBD1; V gene: TRBV6-1; J gene: TRBJ1-5; clone size: few; CDR3 DNA: TGTGCCAGCAGTGAAGGGTGGGACAGGGTTCAGCCCCAGCATTTT; CDR3 protein: CASSEGWDRVQPQHF
D gene: TRBD2; V gene: TRBV6-6; J gene: TRBJ2-5; clone size: many; CDR3 DNA: TGTGCCAGCAGTTACTCGTTGCGGGGGGGGCAAGAGACCCAGTACTTC; CDR3 protein: CASSYSLRGGQETQYF
D gene: -; V gene: TRBV10-3; J gene: TRBJ2-7; clone size: few; CDR3 DNA: TGTGCCATCAGTGGCCCTCCTGTCTACGAGCAGTACTTC; CDR3 protein: CAISGPPVYEQYF
D gene: -; V gene: TRBV5-1; J gene: TRBJ2-1; clone size: -; CDR3 DNA: TGCGCCAGCAGCAAGACTAGTACACACAATGAGCAGTTCTTC; CDR3 protein: CASSKTSTHNEQFF
D gene: TRBD1; V gene: TRBV29-1; J gene: TRBJ2-5; clone size: many; CDR3 DNA: TGCAGCTCGAAAGGGGGCAAAGAGACCCAGTACTTC; CDR3 protein: CSSKGGKETQYF
D gene: TRBD2; V gene: TRBV2; J gene: TRBJ2-1; clone size: few; CDR3 DNA: TGTGCCAGCAGTGAACTAGCGGGAGGGCCGGGGCAGTTCTTC; CDR3 protein: CASSELAGGPGQFF
D gene: -; V gene: TRBV6-5; J gene: TRBJ2-2; clone size: many; CDR3 DNA: TGTGCCAGCAGTTACTCGAGGGGTAGCCTCCGGCCCGGGGAGCTGTTTTTT; CDR3 protein: CASSYSRGSLRPGELFF
D gene: -; V gene: TRBV11-2; J gene: TRBJ1-1; clone size: many; CDR3 DNA: TGTGCCAGTAGGGGATACGGTGAAGCTTTCTTT; CDR3 protein: CASRGYGEAFF
D gene: TRBD2; V gene: TRBV3-1; J gene: TRBJ2-1; clone size: -; CDR3 DNA: TGTGCCAGCAGGGGAGGGGCGTTCCGGGGGAATGAGCAGTTCTTC; CDR3 protein: CASRGGAFRGNEQFF
D gene: TRBD1; V gene: TRBV4-1; J gene: TRBJ2-6; clone size: -; CDR3 DNA: TGCGCCAGCACGGGGACAGAGAACTCTGGGGCCAACGTCCTGACTTTC; CDR3 protein: CASTGTENSGANVLTF
D gene: TRBD1; V gene: TRBV10-3; J gene: TRBJ2-1; clone size: -; CDR3 DNA: TGTGCCACCCGACAGGGGGGTAGCATGAATGAGCAGTTCTTC; CDR3 protein: CATRQGGSMNEQFF
D gene: -; V gene: TRBV6-5; J gene: TRBJ1-2; clone size: few; CDR3 DNA: TGTGCCAGCAGAACCGGGACGGGAGATGGCTACACCTTC; CDR3 protein: CASRTGTGDGYTF
D gene: -; V gene: TRBV7-9; J gene: TRBJ1-4; clone size: -; CDR3 DNA: TGTGCCAGCAGCTCAGAGTTGGGGTCCCCAACTGAAAAACTGTTTTTT; CDR3 protein: CASSSELGSPTEKLFF
D gene: TRBD1; V gene: TRBV7-9; J gene: TRBJ2-4; clone size: -; CDR3 DNA: TGTGCCAGCAGCTTAGCGGTTGTCGGACAGGGAGCCAAAAACATTCAGTACTTC; CDR3 protein: CASSLAVVGQGAKNIQYF
D gene: TRBD2; V gene: TRBV5-1; J gene: TRBJ2-2; clone size: -; CDR3 DNA: TGCGCCAGCAGCTTCCTCCCGGGACTAGCGGGAGCGAACACCGGGGAGCTGTTTTTT; CDR3 protein: CASSFLPGLAGANTGELFF
D gene: -; V gene: TRBV11-2; J gene: TRBJ2-3; clone size: -; CDR3 DNA: TGTGCCAGCAGCTTATCGGCCTCTCCCGATACGCAGTATTTT; CDR3 protein: CASSLSASPDTQYF
D gene: TRBD2; V gene: TRBV20-1; J gene: TRBJ2-7; clone size: few; CDR3 DNA: TGCAGTGCCTACACTAGCGGCTACTACGAGCAGTACTTC; CDR3 protein: CSAYTSGYYEQYF
D gene: TRBD2; V gene: TRBV2; J gene: TRBJ2-5; clone size: -; CDR3 DNA: TGTGCCAGCAGTGAAGGGGGGACGGGAGGGCGGATGGAGACCCAGTACTTC; CDR3 protein: CASSEGGTGGRMETQYF
D gene: -; V gene: TRBV6-5; J gene: TRBJ1-1; clone size: -; CDR3 DNA: TGTGCCAGCAGTCCAGGGTTAGGGGCTTTCTTT; CDR3 protein: CASSPGLGAFF
D gene: -; V gene: TRBV20-1; J gene: TRBJ2-5; clone size: many; CDR3 DNA: TGCAGTGCTAGTCGACGGAAGAACCAAGAGACCCAGTACTTC; CDR3 protein: CSASRRKNQETQYF
D gene: -; V gene: TRBV20-1; J gene: TRBJ2-5; clone size: -; CDR3 DNA: TGCAGTGCTAGAGCCCTAGGAGGGATCGGAGAGACCCAGTACTTC; CDR3 protein: CSARALGGIGETQYF
D gene: -; V gene: TRBV5-1; J gene: TRBJ2-2; clone size: many; CDR3 DNA: TGCGCCAGCAGTGCCGGCCTGAACACCGGGGAGCTGTTTTTT; CDR3 protein: CASSAGLNTGELFF
D gene: -; V gene: TRBV4-2; J gene: TRBJ2-1; clone size: few; CDR3 DNA: TGTGCCAGCAGCCAGCTGGGAAGGAACAATGAGCAGTTCTTC; CDR3 protein: CASSQLGRNNEQFF
D gene: -; V gene: TRBV20-1; J gene: TRBJ2-5; clone size: -; CDR3 DNA: TGCAGTGCTAAAGGGCCCCCAGAGACCCAGTACTTC; CDR3 protein: CSAKGPPETQYF
D gene: -; V gene: TRBV11-2; J gene: TRBJ2-1; clone size: few; CDR3 DNA: TGTGCCAGCAGCTTACCCGGTGACCGCACCAATGAGCAGTTCTTC; CDR3 protein: CASSLPGDRTNEQFF
D gene: -; V gene: TRBV20-1; J gene: TRBJ2-3; clone size: few; CDR3 DNA: TGCAGTGCTAGAGAAGCGTGGCGGACAGATACGCAGTATTTT; CDR3 protein: CSAREAWRTDTQYF
D gene: TRBD2; V gene: TRBV4-2; J gene: TRBJ2-1; clone size: few; CDR3 DNA: TGTGCCAGCAGCCAAGATCCTAGCGGTCAATTATACAATGAGCAGTTCTTC; CDR3 protein: CASSQDPSGQLYNEQFF
D gene: -; V gene: TRBV15; J gene: TRBJ1-3; clone size: -; CDR3 DNA: TGTGCCACCAGCCTAGGGGGGACTGGAAACACCATATATTTT; CDR3 protein: CATSLGGTGNTIYF
D gene: -; V gene: TRBV28; J gene: TRBJ1-6; clone size: -; CDR3 DNA: TGTGCCAGCGGGGGGCCTAATAATTCACCCCTCCACTTT; CDR3 protein: CASGGPNNSPLHF
D gene: -; V gene: TRBV9; J gene: TRBJ1-6; clone size: -; CDR3 DNA: TGTGCCAGCAGCGTTCGAGGAACGGATTCACCCCTCCACTTT; CDR3 protein: CASSVRGTDSPLHF
D gene: -; V gene: TRBV4-1; J gene: TRBJ2-4; clone size: few; CDR3 DNA: TGCGCCAGCAGCCCGGGGCCCGGCATGACCAAAAACATTCAGTACTTC; CDR3 protein: CASSPGPGMTKNIQYF
D gene: -; V gene: TRBV18; J gene: TRBJ1-5; clone size: -; CDR3 DNA: TGTGCCAGCTCAGGATACGTGGGGGTACGGTCTCAGCCCCAGCATTTT; CDR3 protein: CASSGYVGVRSQPQHF
D gene: TRBD2; V gene: TRBV2; J gene: TRBJ2-1; clone size: -; CDR3 DNA: TGTGCCAGCCCTCGGGCGGGAGGTAGCAATGAGCAGTTCTTC; CDR3 protein: CASPRAGGSNEQFF